These 29 T cell receptor beta chains share one sample of origin, sequenced in a study of blood T cell repertoires in COVID-19. Assay used: immunoSEQ multiplex PCR; TCRdb lists only in-frame clones, some missing. The table includes 150,000 to 200,000 clones, about 86% detected once. The sequencing sample was made of peripheral blood. These receptors came from a man in his 60s with acute or convalescent COVID-19.

The J gene is TRBJ1-1, the V gene TRBV6-5; D ambiguous. CDR1 is MNHEY and CDR2 is SVGAGI in the germline V gene. V was shortened by 8 bases and J by 5 bases, with 18 bases between the two germline ends. The CDR3 covers 14 residues. CDR3 sequence: CASSEVIRETEAFF. CDR3 sequence (DNA): TGTGCCAGCTCGGAGGTAATCCGAGAGACTGAAGCTTTCTTT.

The chain uses TRBV18 and TRBJ2-7; tentatively, D is TRBD1 (5 bases). V was cut by 3 bases and J by 3 bases, with 9 bases left in between. The germline V gene has CDR1 KGHSH and CDR2 LQKENI. CDR3 length equals 13 residues. CDR3 nucleotides: TGTGCCAGCTCACCTTGGCAGGGCTACGAGCAGTACTTC. It codes for CASSPWQGYEQYF.

This chain links TRBV28 with TRBJ1-1; TRBD1 matches 10 bases. Germline assignment: CDR1 MDHEN and CDR2 SYDVKM. The V gene end was trimmed by 3 bases and the J gene end by 5 bases; junction bases not matched to a gene: 3. This CDR3 is built from 14 residues. In DNA form, the CDR3 reads TGTGCCAGCAGTTTCGGACAGGGGGGAACTGAAGCTTTCTTT. Protein: CASSFGQGGTEAFF.

This clone was recorded only once. The chain couples TRBV2 to TRBJ2-7, with 9 bases lining up with TRBD1. With V trimmed by 3 bases and J by 5 bases, 5 bases remained unmatched. Germline assignment: CDR1 SNHLY and CDR2 FYNNEI. CDR3 length: 14 residues. The CDR3 region has the DNA TGTGCCAGCAGTGAGCACAGGGGGCTAAACGAGCAGTACTTC. Translating gives CASSEHRGLNEQYF. Supplemented by reference TRBV2 and TRBJ2-7, the full variable domain reads EPEVTQTPSHQVTQMGQEVILRCVPISNHLYFYWYRQILGQKVEFLVSFYNNEISEKSEIFDDQFSVERPDGSNFTLKIRSTKLEDSAMYFCASSEHRGLNEQYFGPGTRLTVT.

The chain carries TRBV28 and TRBJ1-2, with no clear D. The CDR3 spans 13 residues. Looked up from germline, CDR1 is MDHEN and CDR2 is SYDVKM. Trimming removed 6 bases at V and 4 bases at J, with 12 bases between. The DNA of the CDR3 is TGTGCCAGCAGGGTGACAATGACCTATGGCTACACCTTC. Translated: CASRVTMTYGYTF.

V usage is TRBV7-6 and J usage is TRBJ2-2, with D possibly being TRBD2 (5 bases). From germline, CDR1 is SGHVS and CDR2 FNYEAQ. The CDR3 loop spans 15 amino acids. Trimming cost V 1 base and J 8 bases, with 14 bases left between them. The CDR3 loop reads CASSLGGARGGELFF. In DNA form, the CDR3 reads TGTGCCAGCAGCTTAGGGGGAGCCCGAGGAGGGGAGCTGTTTTTT.

The V and J genes are TRBV18 and TRBJ2-1; 11 bases line up with TRBD1. Germline V lookup: CDR1 KGHSH, CDR2 LQKENI. This CDR3 comprises 13 residues. V shed 3 bases and J 9 bases; nucleotides not matched to a gene: 1. The CDR3 DNA reads as TGTGCCAGCTCACCGGGACAGGGGGTTGAGCAGTTCTTC. Translated, it gives CASSPGQGVEQFF.

The chain couples TRBV29-1 to TRBJ2-2; tentative D call: TRBD1 (5 bases). Trimming shortened V by 4 bases and J by 3 bases, and 9 bases separated the two germline ends. The CDR3 spans 13 residues. Germline V gene lookup returns CDR1 SQVTM and CDR2 ANQGSEA. The CDR3: CSVGQFDTGELFF. The CDR3 nucleotides are TGCAGCGTTGGACAGTTTGACACCGGGGAGCTGTTTTTT.

The J gene is TRBJ2-5, the V gene TRBV6-4, with D possibly being TRBD1 (5 bases). The V end lost 6 bases, the J end lost 1 base, and 18 bases lay between the germline ends. Germline V gives CDR1 MRHNA, CDR2 SNTAGT. The CDR3 is 16 residues long. The CDR3 spells CASSPVPGSGQETQYF. DNA for the CDR3: TGTGCCAGCAGCCCCGTCCCAGGGTCGGGCCAAGAGACCCAGTACTTC.

The V call is TRBV28, the J call TRBJ2-1; D is perhaps TRBD1 (5 bases). This CDR3 is 15 amino acids long. The ends were cut back, 5 bases at V and 0 bases at J, with 11 bases in the middle. Germline CDR1 and CDR2: MDHEN and SYDVKM. CDR3 bases: TGTGCCAGCAGTACGACAGCTAGCTCCTACAATGAGCAGTTCTTC. Its protein product is CASSTTASSYNEQFF. The full variable domain, completed using reference TRBV28 and TRBJ2-1, is DVKVTQSSRYLVKRTGEKVFLECVQDMDHENMFWYRQDPGLGLRLIYFSYDVKMKEKGDIPEGYSVSREKKERFSLILESASTNQTSMYLCASSTTASSYNEQFFGPGTRLTVL.

This chain connects TRBV24-1 to TRBJ1-5; the D gene is possibly TRBD1 (5 bases). There are 11 residues in the CDR3. V lost 12 bases and J lost 5, with 10 bases in between. From germline, CDR1 is KGHDR and CDR2 SFDVKD. The CDR3: CAAGGYQPQHF. CDR3 nucleotides: TGTGCCGCCGGGGGGTATCAGCCCCAGCATTTT.

The V call is TRBV27, the J call TRBJ1-6, with D perhaps TRBD1 (5 bases). The germline CDR1 and CDR2 sequences are MNHEY and SMNVEV (reference sequence). The CDR3 loop spans 17 amino acids. Trimming shortened V by 3 bases and J by 0 bases, and 12 bases separated the two germline ends. CDR3 DNA sequence: TGTGCCAGCAGTTTCTCAGGGTCGAGCTCCTATAATTCACCCCTCCACTTT. This gives the protein CASSFSGSSSYNSPLHF.

The DNA of the CDR3 is TGTGCCAGCTCACTCGGGACAGTAACTGAAGCTTTCTTT. It encodes CASSLGTVTEAFF. V gene TRBV18 combines with J gene TRBJ1-1; 7 nucleotides line up with TRBD1. This CDR3 spans 13 amino acids. J was trimmed by 5 bases and V by 4 bases; bases with no gene match: 4. CDR1 and CDR2 (germline): KGHSH, LQKENI.

The chain links TRBV30 to TRBJ1-1; D not certain. The V end lost 3 bases, the J end lost 10 bases, and 12 bases lay between the germline ends. The CDR3 extends over 11 amino acids. The germline V gene encodes CDR1 GTSNPN and CDR2 SVGIG (reference sequence). As DNA, the CDR3 is TGTGCCTGGAGCCCAACTGAGAGAGCTTTCTTT. Its protein is CAWSPTERAFF. The complete variable domain, with remaining parts taken from reference TRBV30 and TRBJ1-1, reads SQTIHQWPATLVQPVGSPLSLECTVEGTSNPNLYWYRQAAGRGLQLLFYSVGIGQISSEVPQNLSASRPQDRQFILSSKKLLLSDSGFYLCAWSPTERAFFGQGTRLTVV.

This sequence joins TRBV19 and TRBJ1-2; D is perhaps TRBD1 (5 bases). This CDR3 is 13 amino acids long. The germline CDR1 and CDR2 sequences are LNHDA and SQIVND (reference sequence). V was trimmed by 5 bases and J by 6 bases, leaving 13 bases between them. This CDR3 reads CASSYAGGNGYTF. The CDR3 DNA reads TGTGCCAGTAGTTATGCGGGGGGAAATGGCTACACCTTC.

V gene TRBV6-1 combines with J gene TRBJ2-1; 8 bases match TRBD1. This CDR3 contains 16 residues. The germline gives CDR1 MNHNS, CDR2 SASEGT. The V and J ends lost 2 bases and 5 bases, in that order; junction bases with no gene match: 8. DNA for the CDR3: TGTGCCAGCAGTGAATTACAGGGGGAGATCAACAATGAGCAGTTCTTC. Protein product: CASSELQGEINNEQFF.

The chain uses TRBV24-1 and TRBJ1-5; D unresolved. CDR1 KGHDR and CDR2 SFDVKD come from the germline V gene. This CDR3 contains 14 residues. The ends were cut back, 6 bases at V and 0 bases at J, with 8 bases in the middle. CDR3 nucleotides: TGTGCCACCAGTCAGGTTCCTAGCAATCAGCCCCAGCATTTT. It specifies CATSQVPSNQPQHF.

This sequence joins TRBV5-1 and TRBJ1-1; 7 bases agree with TRBD1. Trimming cost V 4 bases and J 10 bases; bases outside gene matches: 7. This CDR3 has 12 residues. Germline lookup yields CDR1 SGHRS and CDR2 YFSETQ. The chain's CDR3 is CASSLTGMGAFF. The CDR3 DNA reads as TGCGCCAGCAGCCTGACAGGGATGGGAGCTTTCTTT.

This sequence joins TRBV21-1 and TRBJ2-7; the table's D call, TRBD1, has no DNA check behind it. TRBV21-1 is a known pseudogene. The CDR3 length is 13 residues. The CDR3 protein is CASSKGHYYEQYF. The DNA for the CDR3 is TGTGCCAGCAGCAAAGGACATTACTACGAGCAGTACTTC.

The chain employs TRBV6-5 and TRBJ1-1; D uncertain. The V and J ends lost 7 bases and 8 bases respectively, with 11 bases between them. This CDR3 region has 11 residues. From germline, CDR1 is MNHEY and CDR2 SVGAGI. CDR3 bases: TGTGCCAGCAAGAGCCTTTCCGAAGCTTTCTTT. Its protein is CASKSLSEAFF.

The chain employs TRBV5-5 and TRBJ2-5; 11 bases align to TRBD2. The CDR3 has 16 residues. The V segment lost 1 base and the J segment 5 bases; nucleotides outside the gene matches: 7. Germline assignment: CDR1 SGHKS and CDR2 YYEKEE (reference sequence). The CDR3 reads CASSLLAGGPGETQYF. In DNA, the CDR3 is TGTGCCAGCAGCTTGTTAGCGGGAGGGCCCGGGGAGACCCAGTACTTC.

The chain joins TRBV7-9 to TRBJ2-1; 7 nucleotides match TRBD2. The CDR3 contains 14 residues. Germline CDR1 SEHNR, CDR2 FQNEAQ (reference sequence). After removal of 5 bases from V and 4 bases from J, the junction contained 5 bases not matched to a gene. The CDR3 protein is CASSISGLYNEQFF. The CDR3 nucleotides read TGTGCCAGCAGCATTAGCGGGTTATACAATGAGCAGTTCTTC.

V is TRBV24-1 and J is TRBJ2-7, with 9 bases lining up with TRBD2. V was clipped by 3 bases and J by 4 bases; unmatched bases: 9. The CDR3 runs 16 residues. Germline CDR1 is KGHDR and CDR2 is SFDVKD. This CDR3 is CATSDATGTSTYEQYF. The CDR3 DNA reads TGTGCCACCAGTGATGCCACCGGGACTAGCACGTACGAGCAGTACTTC.

This rearrangement joins TRBV19 to TRBJ1-5; a weak D match, TRBD1 (6 bases). Germline CDR1 LNHDA, CDR2 SQIVND (reference sequence). The CDR3 is 15 amino acids. Trimming removed 2 bases from V and 5 bases from J, with 13 bases in between. CDR3 nucleotide sequence: TGTGCCAGTAGTATACGGACAGAAGGAGATCAGCCCCAGCATTTT. Its translation is CASSIRTEGDQPQHF. The entire variable domain, with the rest obtained from reference TRBV19 and TRBJ1-5, is as follows: DGGITQSPKYLFRKEGQNVTLSCEQNLNHDAMYWYRQDPGQGLRLIYYSQIVNDFQKGDIAEGYSVSREKKESFPLTVTSAQKNPTAFYLCASSIRTEGDQPQHFGDGTRLSIL.

This chain links TRBV30 with TRBJ1-6; the D is unclear. The V and J ends lost 2 bases and 14 bases respectively, with 22 bases between them. This CDR3 is built from 15 residues. Germline V gene data show CDR1 as GTSNPN and CDR2 as SVGIG (reference sequence). In DNA, the CDR3 is TGTGCCTGGAGTACGGGGAAAGTCCTGAGAGTGGCCCTCCACTTT. This translates into CAWSTGKVLRVALHF.

The V and J genes are TRBV9 and TRBJ1-1, with 9 bases matching TRBD1. The CDR3 extends over 13 amino acids. Germline CDR1 is SGDLS and CDR2 is YYNGEE. Trimming removed 5 bases from V and 7 bases from J; junction bases left unmatched: 6. CDR3 residues: CASRGGQGVEAFF. CDR3 nucleotides: TGTGCCAGCAGAGGGGGACAGGGCGTTGAAGCTTTCTTT.

This clone has a handful of counts. This sequence joins TRBV7-9 and TRBJ2-7; D is ambiguous. The CDR3 totals 15 residues. The ends were cut back, 2 bases at V and 2 bases at J, with 13 bases in the middle. Germline CDR1 is SEHNR and CDR2 is FQNEAQ (reference sequence). Here the CDR3 DNA reads TGTGCCAGCAGCTTAAGTTCTGCGGTCCCCTACGAGCAGTACTTC. Its protein product is CASSLSSAVPYEQYF.

The chain couples TRBV5-1 to TRBJ1-4; 8 bases match TRBD1. This CDR3 is 14 amino acids long. The germline gives CDR1 SGHRS, CDR2 YFSETQ. The J segment lost 8 bases and the V segment lost 2 bases, leaving 5 bases of the junction unmatched. The CDR3 region has the DNA TGCGCCAGCAGCTTCCAGGGGGCGCGAGAAAAACTGTTTTTT. Translated: CASSFQGAREKLFF.

The CDR3 spells CASTHRGAPNTEAFF. As DNA, the CDR3 is TGTGCCAGCACTCACCGCGGGGCACCGAACACTGAAGCTTTCTTT. This sequence joins TRBV28 and TRBJ1-1, with a tentative D call TRBD1 (5 bases). Germline V gives CDR1 MDHEN, CDR2 SYDVKM. V dropped 7 bases and J dropped 1 base, with 16 bases sitting between them. This CDR3 is 15 amino acids long.